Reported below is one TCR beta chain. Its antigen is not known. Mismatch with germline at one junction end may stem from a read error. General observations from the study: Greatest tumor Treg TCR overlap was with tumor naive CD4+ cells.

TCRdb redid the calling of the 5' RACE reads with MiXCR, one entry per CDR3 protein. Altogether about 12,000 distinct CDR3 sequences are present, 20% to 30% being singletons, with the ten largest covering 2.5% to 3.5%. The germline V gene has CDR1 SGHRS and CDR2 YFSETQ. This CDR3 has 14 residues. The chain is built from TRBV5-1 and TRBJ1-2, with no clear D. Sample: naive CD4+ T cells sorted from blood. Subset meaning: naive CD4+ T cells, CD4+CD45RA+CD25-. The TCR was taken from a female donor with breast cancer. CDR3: CASSLVRANYGYAF. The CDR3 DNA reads TGCGCCAGCAGCTTGGTCAGAGCTAACTATGGCTACGCCTTC.